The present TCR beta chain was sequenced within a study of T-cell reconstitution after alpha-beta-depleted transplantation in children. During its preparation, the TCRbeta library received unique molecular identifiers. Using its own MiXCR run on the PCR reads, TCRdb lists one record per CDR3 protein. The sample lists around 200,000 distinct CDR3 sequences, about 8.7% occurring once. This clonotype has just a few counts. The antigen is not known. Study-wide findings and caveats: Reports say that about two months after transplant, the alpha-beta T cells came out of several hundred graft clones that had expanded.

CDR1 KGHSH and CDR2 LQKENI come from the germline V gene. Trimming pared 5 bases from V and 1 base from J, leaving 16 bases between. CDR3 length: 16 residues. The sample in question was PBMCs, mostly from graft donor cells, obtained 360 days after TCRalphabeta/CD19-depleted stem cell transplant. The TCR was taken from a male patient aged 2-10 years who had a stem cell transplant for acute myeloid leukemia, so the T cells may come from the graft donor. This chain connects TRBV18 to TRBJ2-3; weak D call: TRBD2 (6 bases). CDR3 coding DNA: TGTGCCAGCTCAGAACAGCGGGCCCGGGGCACAGATACGCAGTATTTT. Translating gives CASSEQRARGTDTQYF.